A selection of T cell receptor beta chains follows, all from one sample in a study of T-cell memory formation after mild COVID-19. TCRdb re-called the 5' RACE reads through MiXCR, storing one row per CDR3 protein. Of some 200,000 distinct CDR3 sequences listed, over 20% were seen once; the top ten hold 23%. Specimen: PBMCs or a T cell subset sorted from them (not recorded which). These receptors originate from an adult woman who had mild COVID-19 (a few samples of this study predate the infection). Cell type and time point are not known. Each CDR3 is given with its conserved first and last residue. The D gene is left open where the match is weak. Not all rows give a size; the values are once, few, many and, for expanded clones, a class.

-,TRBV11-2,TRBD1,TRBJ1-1,CASSLEPGQPKTEAFF,TGTGCCAGCAGCTTAGAACCGGGACAGCCGAAGACTGAAGCTTTCTTT
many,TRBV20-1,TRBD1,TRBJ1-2,CSAEGGIGYGYTF,TGCAGCGCGGAAGGGGGCATCGGCTATGGCTACACCTTC
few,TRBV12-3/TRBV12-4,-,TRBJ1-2,CASSLNENSNYGYTF,TGTGCCAGCAGTTTAAACGAGAATTCTAACTATGGCTACACCTTC
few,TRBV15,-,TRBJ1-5,CATSRDSANQPQHF,TGTGCCACCAGCAGGGATTCGGCAAACCAGCCCCAGCATTTT
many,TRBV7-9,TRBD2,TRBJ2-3,CASSYGGSDTQYF,TGTGCCAGCAGCTACGGGGGGTCAGATACGCAGTATTTT
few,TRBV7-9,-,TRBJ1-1,CASSFKGGGNTEAFF,TGTGCCAGCAGCTTTAAAGGGGGAGGGAACACTGAAGCTTTCTTT
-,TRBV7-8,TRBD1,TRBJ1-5,CASSLDRRPDQPQHF,TGTGCCAGCAGCTTGGACAGGAGACCAGATCAGCCCCAGCATTTT
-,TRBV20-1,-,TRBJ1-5,CSARGGGFGGPEPQHF,TGCAGTGCTAGAGGAGGGGGGTTCGGCGGACCCGAGCCCCAGCATTTT
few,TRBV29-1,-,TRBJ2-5,CSVEGRPGETQYF,TGCAGCGTTGAAGGGCGGCCTGGGGAGACCCAGTACTTC
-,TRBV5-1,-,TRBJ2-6,CASSPDSSGANVLTF,TGCGCCAGCAGCCCAGACAGCTCTGGGGCCAACGTCCTGACTTTC
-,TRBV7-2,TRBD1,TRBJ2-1,CASSSFLTGVFYNEQFF,TGTGCCAGCAGCTCTTTCTTGACAGGGGTATTCTACAATGAGCAGTTCTTC
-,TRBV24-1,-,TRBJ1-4,CATSDSDSPKEKLFF,TGTGCCACCAGTGATTCGGACAGTCCGAAGGAAAAACTGTTTTTT
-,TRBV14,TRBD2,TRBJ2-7,CASSQAGGYEQYF,TGTGCCAGCAGCCAAGCGGGGGGTTACGAGCAGTACTTC
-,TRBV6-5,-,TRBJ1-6,CASSYLEGSDSPLHF,TGTGCCAGCAGTTACTTGGAGGGCTCGGATTCACCCCTCCACTTT
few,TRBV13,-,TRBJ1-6,CASSLAGGPPNSPLHF,TGTGCCAGCAGCTTGGCGGGGGGCCCTCCGAATTCACCCCTCCACTTT
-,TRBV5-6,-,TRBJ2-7,CASGWNYEQYF,TGTGCCAGCGGGTGGAACTACGAGCAGTACTTC
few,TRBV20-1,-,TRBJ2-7,CSARGDYLTRSSGAAYEQYF,TGCAGTGCTAGAGGGGACTACCTCACGAGATCGTCGGGGGCAGCCTACGAGCAGTACTTC
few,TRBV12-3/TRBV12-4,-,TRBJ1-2,CASSPRGLYGYTF,TGTGCCAGCAGTCCCAGGGGACTCTATGGCTACACCTTC
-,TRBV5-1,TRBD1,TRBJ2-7,CASRPASSGQVSYEQYF,TGCGCCAGCCGCCCGGCTTCTTCGGGACAGGTGTCCTACGAGCAGTACTTC
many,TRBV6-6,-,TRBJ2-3,CASSYESDTQYF,TGTGCCAGCAGTTACGAGTCAGATACGCAGTATTTT
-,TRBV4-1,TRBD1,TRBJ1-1,CASSRSTGLGNTEAFF,TGCGCCAGCAGCCGATCGACAGGGTTGGGGAACACTGAAGCTTTCTTT
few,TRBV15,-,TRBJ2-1,CATSRDRVAEQFF,TGTGCCACCAGCAGAGATAGGGTGGCCGAGCAGTTCTTC
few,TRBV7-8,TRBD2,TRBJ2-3,CASSRDPALAGAILTDTQYF,TGTGCCAGCAGCCGAGATCCAGCACTAGCGGGGGCCATACTCACAGATACGCAGTATTTT